One and the same sample provided the 9 T cell receptor beta chains below, sequenced in a study of blood T cell repertoires in COVID-19. The table came from immunoSEQ multiplex PCR; TCRdb's copy has only in-frame clones and leaves some out. The sample lists fewer than 300,000 clones, roughly nine tenths seen once, with about 2.2% in the top ten. Sequencing was performed on peripheral blood. These receptors all come from a woman aged 25 to 39 with COVID-19, enrolled during active disease.

The chain joins TRBV7-9 to TRBJ2-2; 12 bases fit TRBD1. With V trimmed by 5 bases and J by 0 bases, 4 bases remained unmatched. Per germline, CDR1 SEHNR and CDR2 FQNEAQ (reference sequence). The CDR3 sequence is 17 residues long. The CDR3 DNA reads as TGTGCCAGCAGCCTAGGGACAGGGGGCCCGAACACCGGGGAGCTGTTTTTT. It yields the protein CASSLGTGGPNTGELFF.

The chain joins TRBV11-2 to TRBJ1-4; 7 bases align to TRBD1. The germline V gene has CDR1 SGHAT and CDR2 FQNNGV. V shed 6 bases, J shed 8 bases, and the junction held 18 bases outside the gene matches. The CDR3 length is 17 residues. The DNA of the CDR3 is TGTGCCAGCAGGGAGGGGACAGCCCACCCTACCCGAGAAAAACTGTTTTTT. This codes for CASREGTAHPTREKLFF.

This chain connects TRBV5-1 to TRBJ1-2, with TRBD1 matching 9 bases. The V gene's germline CDR1 is SGHRS and CDR2 YFSETQ. Trimming removed 4 bases from V and 4 bases from J; junction bases left unmatched: 5. The CDR3 runs to 14 residues. The CDR3 protein is CASSVTGGTYGYTF. In DNA form, the CDR3 reads TGCGCCAGCAGCGTAACAGGGGGCACCTATGGCTACACCTTC.

The chain is built from TRBV7-2 and TRBJ2-5; possible D gene TRBD1, 6 bases. Germline V gene sequence: CDR1 SGHTA, CDR2 FQGNSA. V was shortened by 5 bases and J by 1 base, with 8 bases between the two germline ends. This CDR3 is built from 13 residues. This chain's CDR3 is CASSPGVQETQYF. The CDR3 nucleotides read TGTGCCAGCAGCCCAGGGGTCCAAGAGACCCAGTACTTC.

This chain connects TRBV19 to TRBJ1-5, with no clear D. The CDR3 consists of 14 residues. Germline V gives CDR1 LNHDA, CDR2 SQIVND (reference sequence). Trimming took off 4 bases at V and 5 bases at J, with 12 bases between the two ends. DNA of the CDR3: TGTGCCAGTAGTAAGGAACGGGGAGATCAGCCCCAGCATTTT. Amino acids: CASSKERGDQPQHF.

The chain joins TRBV18 to TRBJ2-7; D call uncertain. The ends were cut back, 0 bases at V and 3 bases at J, with 9 bases in the middle. Germline V gene lookup returns CDR1 KGHSH and CDR2 LQKENI. This CDR3 has 14 amino acids. The CDR3 DNA follows: TGTGCCAGCTCACCACCGACGACATTCTACGAGCAGTACTTC. Its translation: CASSPPTTFYEQYF. Full variable domain (rest looked up from reference TRBV18 and TRBJ2-7): NAGVMQNPRHLVRRRGQEARLRCSPMKGHSHVYWYRQLPEEGLKFMVYLQKENIIDESGMPKERFSAEFPKEGPSILRIQQVVRGDSAAYFCASSPPTTFYEQYFGPGTRLTVT.

The chain employs TRBV30 and TRBJ2-2, with TRBD1 identical over 7 bases. This CDR3 comprises 15 residues. Looked up from germline, CDR1 is GTSNPN and CDR2 is SVGIG (reference sequence). Here the CDR3 reads CVFRQGKGLTGELFF. The CDR3, as DNA: TGTGTCTTCCGACAGGGAAAAGGGCTCACCGGGGAGCTGTTTTTT.

The rearrangement uses TRBV11-2 and TRBJ1-2; D gene uncertain. Germline assignment: CDR1 SGHAT and CDR2 FQNNGV. CDR3 length: 15 residues. Trimming left V 1 base short and J 0 bases short, with 9 bases between. The CDR3 DNA sequence: TGTGCCAGCAGCTTAGTCGCAGGCACTAACTATGGCTACACCTTC. Amino acid sequence: CASSLVAGTNYGYTF. The full variable domain, its missing parts supplied by reference TRBV11-2 and TRBJ1-2, is EAGVAQSPRYKIIEKRQSVAFWCNPISGHATLYWYQQILGQGPKLLIQFQNNGVVDDSQLPKDRFSAERLKGVDSTLKIQPAKLEDSAVYLCASSLVAGTNYGYTFGSGTRLTVV.

This chain links TRBV10-3 with TRBJ2-3; possible D gene TRBD1, 6 bases. Trimming left V 2 bases short and J 0 bases short, with 6 bases between. Germline lookup yields CDR1 ENHRY and CDR2 SYGVKD. This CDR3 has 14 residues. This CDR3 reads CAISEGQSTDTQYF. The CDR3 coding sequence is TGTGCCATCAGTGAGGGACAGAGCACAGATACGCAGTATTTT.